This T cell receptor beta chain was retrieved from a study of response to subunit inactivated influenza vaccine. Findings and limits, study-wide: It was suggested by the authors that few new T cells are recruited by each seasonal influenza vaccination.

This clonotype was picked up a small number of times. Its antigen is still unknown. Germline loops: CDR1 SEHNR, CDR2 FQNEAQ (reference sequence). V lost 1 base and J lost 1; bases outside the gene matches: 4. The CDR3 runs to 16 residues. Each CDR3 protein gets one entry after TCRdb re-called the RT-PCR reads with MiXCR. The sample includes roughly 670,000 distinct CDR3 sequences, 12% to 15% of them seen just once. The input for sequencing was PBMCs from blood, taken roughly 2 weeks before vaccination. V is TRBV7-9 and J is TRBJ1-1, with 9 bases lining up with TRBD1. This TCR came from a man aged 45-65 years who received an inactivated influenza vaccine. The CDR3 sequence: CASSLGTGDWNTEAFF. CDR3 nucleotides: TGTGCCAGCAGCTTAGGGACAGGGGATTGGAACACTGAAGCTTTCTTT.